This T cell receptor beta chain was recovered during a study of blood T cell repertoires in COVID-19. Per the original methods: Nucleated cell number was recorded as an estimate derived from reference gene primer amplification. The data were produced by immunoSEQ multiplex PCR, yet TCRdb's version contains in-frame clones alone and is incomplete. D and trimming come from the DNA, and the V and J calls and clone size come from that table. The sample lists under 85,000 clones, 82% occurring once. The germline V gene encodes CDR1 MNHNY and CDR2 SVGAGI (reference sequence). The V gene end was trimmed by 6 bases and the J gene end by 2 bases; junction bases not matched to a gene: 11. The CDR3 runs 17 residues.

This chain joins TRBV6-6 and TRBJ2-7, with 12 bases aligning to TRBD1. This receptor was taken from a human donor in a cohort sampled during active COVID-19. Input material: peripheral blood. The CDR3 DNA reads TGTGCCAGCAGCCGAGGCGGGACAGGGGGCAGTCCCTACGAGCAGTACTTC. Translation: CASSRGGTGGSPYEQYF.